Detailed here is one T cell receptor (beta chain). These data belong to a study of human thymus T cells. The source of the thymus tissue was resections taken during corrective heart surgery. Donors consisted of healthy Finnish infants (having corrective surgery for congenital heart defects). Sequenced by immunoSEQ multiplex PCR; TCRdb stores in-frame clones only, minus some. The sample includes 65,000 to 90,000 clones, approximately 95% of them seen just once. Trimming cost V 1 base and J 0 bases, with 13 bases left between them. Germline-derived CDR1 and CDR2 are MGHRA and YSYEKL. The CDR3 runs to 17 residues.

J is TRBJ1-3 and V is TRBV4-1; no firm D call. This clonotype originated in a girl under two years old with a congenital heart defect but otherwise immunologically healthy. Sequenced: thymus tissue. The CDR3 is CASSQGPQHSSGNTIYF. For the CDR3, the DNA is TGCGCCAGCAGCCAAGGACCTCAGCACAGCTCTGGAAACACCATATATTTT.